These T cell receptor beta chains were read from a single sample in a study of vaccination and CD4 T cells after COVID-19. Using its own MiXCR run on the PCR reads, TCRdb lists one record per CDR3 protein. The sample has 25,000 to 30,000 distinct CDR3 sequences, more than 35% seen once. No cognate antigen is known for these TCRs. Sequenced material: CD4+ T cells from blood, cultured in vitro, taken about 7 months after SARS-CoV-2 vaccination. All receptors derive from a human donor who had recovered from COVID-19. The CDR3 runs from the conserved cysteine through the conserved F or W. Fields, in order: J gene, D gene, clone size, V gene, CDR3 protein, CDR3 DNA. A D gene is named only where the DNA matches it firmly. Clone sizes are given selectively: once, few, many, or a class where the clone is expanded.

TRBJ2-7,TRBD2,NA,TRBV2,CASRSGVGEQYF,TGTGCCAGCAGGAGCGGGGTGGGCGAGCAGTACTTC
TRBJ2-1,TRBD2,few,TRBV28,CASRTTSGSAPNEQFF,TGTGCCAGCAGAACGACTAGCGGGTCTGCCCCCAATGAGCAGTTCTTC
TRBJ1-1,TRBD1,NA,TRBV20-1,CSARAPADRGRTEAFF,TGCAGTGCTAGAGCCCCCGCGGACAGGGGGCGGACTGAAGCTTTCTTT
TRBJ2-7,NA,few,TRBV12-3/TRBV12-4,CASSLAIAEQYF,TGTGCCAGCAGTCTGGCCATCGCCGAGCAGTACTTC
TRBJ2-3,NA,NA,TRBV4-2,CASSQDGNGGSTDTQYF,TGTGCCAGCAGCCAAGACGGTAACGGTGGTAGCACAGATACGCAGTATTTT
TRBJ2-1,TRBD2,NA,TRBV28,CASSLPGTRNEQFF,TGTGCCAGCAGTTTACCCGGGACTAGAAATGAGCAGTTCTTC
TRBJ2-1,NA,NA,TRBV7-9,CASSGDFRNEQFF,TGTGCCAGCAGCGGGGACTTCCGCAATGAGCAGTTCTTC
TRBJ2-7,TRBD1,once,TRBV5-4,CASSPAGTGNLGEQYF,TGTGCCAGCAGTCCAGCCGGGACAGGGAATTTAGGCGAGCAGTACTTC
TRBJ2-3,NA,medium-sized,TRBV7-3,CASSLGSTDTQYF,TGTGCCAGCAGCCTGGGAAGTACAGATACGCAGTATTTT
TRBJ2-5,NA,medium-sized,TRBV19,CASGHGGGETQYF,TGTGCCAGTGGTCATGGGGGAGGAGAGACCCAGTACTTC